The 30 T cell receptor beta chains below were found in one sample sequenced in a study of OX40 agonist ivuxolimab in advanced cancers. Assay used: immunoSEQ multiplex PCR; TCRdb lists only in-frame clones, some missing. This table has roughly 63,000 clones, roughly 80% appearing once. The specimen was CD4+ or CD8+ T cells sorted from blood, collected in a trial of the OX40 agonist ivuxolimab. The receptors derive from an adult with an advanced solid tumor such as melanoma, head and neck, liver or kidney cancer.

V and J are TRBV6-5 and TRBJ1-3, with D perhaps matching TRBD1 (6 bases). Germline V lookup: CDR1 MNHEY, CDR2 SVGAGI. The CDR3 is 14 residues long. V was trimmed by 6 bases and J by 2 bases, leaving 11 bases between them. CDR3 loop: CASRNRATGNTIYF. CDR3 DNA: TGTGCCAGCAGAAACAGGGCGACTGGAAACACCATATATTTT.

In DNA form, the CDR3 reads TGTGCCAGCCTCGACGGGACAGGGGTGAATCAGCCCCAGCATTTT. It encodes CASLDGTGVNQPQHF. J is TRBJ1-5 and V is TRBV28; 10 bases fit TRBD1. The V gene end was trimmed by 8 bases and the J gene end by 4 bases; junction bases not matched to a gene: 8. The CDR3 is 15 amino acids. Germline V CDR1 and CDR2: MDHEN, SYDVKM.

The chain carries TRBV7-3 and TRBJ2-7, with 7 bases matching TRBD1. Trimming took 0 bases from V and 7 from J; bases not matched to a gene: 9. Germline V gene sequence: CDR1 SGHTA, CDR2 FQGTGA. CDR3 length equals 15 residues. This CDR3 is CASSLTVTGFGEQYF. CDR3 DNA sequence: TGTGCCAGCAGCTTAACGGTGACAGGGTTCGGGGAGCAGTACTTC. Using reference TRBV7-3 and TRBJ2-7 for the parts outside the CDR3, the full variable domain is GAGVSQTPSNKVTEKGKYVELRCDPISGHTALYWYRQSLGQGPEFLIYFQGTGAADDSGLPNDRFFAVRPEGSVSTLKIQRTERGDSAVYLCASSLTVTGFGEQYFGPGTRLTVT.

The V and J genes are TRBV5-4 and TRBJ2-5, with 14 bases fitting TRBD2. The CDR3 length is 17 residues. The junction had 10 bases not matched to a gene; V was cut back by 5 bases and J by 4 bases. CDR1 and CDR2 (germline): SGHNT, YYREEE (reference sequence). The CDR3 bases are TGTGCCAGCAGTCCGACGGGACTAGCGGGGGTAGGAGAGACCCAGTACTTC. This codes for CASSPTGLAGVGETQYF.

The chain has TRBV5-1 and TRBJ1-2, with 7 bases that match TRBD1. Germline-derived CDR1 and CDR2 are SGHRS and YFSETQ. Unmatched junction bases numbered 7, after V lost 4 bases and J lost 7 bases. This CDR3 is built from 13 residues. The CDR3 loop is CASSQGQTGGYTF. CDR3 in DNA: TGCGCCAGCAGCCAGGGACAGACTGGTGGCTACACCTTC.

The rearrangement links TRBV19 to TRBJ2-1, with D perhaps matching TRBD2 (6 bases). From germline, CDR1 is LNHDA and CDR2 SQIVND (reference sequence). CDR3 size: 14 residues. V lost 3 bases and J lost 4, with 10 bases in between. CDR3 DNA sequence: TGTGCCAGTAGTATGACTAGTTTATACAATGAGCAGTTCTTC. It encodes CASSMTSLYNEQFF.

This clone was counted a single time. CDR3 nucleotides: TGCGCCAGCAGCTTGGCGGACAGAGGCCAGAACACCGGGGAGCTGTTTTTT. Protein sequence: CASSLADRGQNTGELFF. This chain joins TRBV5-1 and TRBJ2-2; D is possibly TRBD1 (6 bases). Looked up from germline, CDR1 is SGHRS and CDR2 is YFSETQ. Trimming left V 0 bases short and J 1 base short, with 13 bases between. This CDR3 has 17 residues.

The chain recombines TRBV18 with TRBJ2-7, with D unclear. The CDR3 runs 14 residues. CDR1 and CDR2 (germline): KGHSH, LQKENI. Trimming removed 3 bases at V and 4 bases at J, with 13 bases between. CDR3 residues: CASSPLQGSYEQYF. The CDR3 nucleotides read TGTGCCAGCTCACCCCTCCAAGGTTCGTACGAGCAGTACTTC.

The chain couples TRBV7-9 to TRBJ2-7; TRBD2 matches at 9 bases. V was clipped by 6 bases and J by 0 bases; unmatched bases: 3. CDR1 and CDR2 from the germline V gene are SEHNR and FQNEAQ (reference sequence). The CDR3 contains 14 residues. CDR3 region: CASSVAGDSYEQYF. The CDR3 nucleotides read TGTGCCAGCAGTGTAGCGGGGGACTCCTACGAGCAGTACTTC.

The chain carries TRBV6-6 and TRBJ1-1, with 9 bases identical to TRBD1. This CDR3 comprises 12 residues. Trimming cost V 6 bases and J 10 bases; bases outside gene matches: 6. Looked up from germline, CDR1 is MNHNY and CDR2 is SVGAGI (reference sequence). Written as DNA, the CDR3 is TGTGCCAGCAGGAGGACAGGGGACGGAGCTTTCTTT. This translates into CASRRTGDGAFF.

This chain connects TRBV18 to TRBJ1-1; TRBD1 matches at 8 bases. The CDR3 runs 15 residues. The V segment lost 3 bases and the J segment 5 bases; nucleotides outside the gene matches: 8. CDR1 and CDR2 (germline): KGHSH, LQKENI. The CDR3 coding sequence is TGTGCCAGCTCACCCCCAGTTGGGGACAGGACTGAAGCTTTCTTT. Translation: CASSPPVGDRTEAFF.

This clone was seen a single time. This chain joins TRBV28 and TRBJ1-5, with unresolved D. The V gene's germline CDR1 is MDHEN and CDR2 SYDVKM. The length of the CDR3 is 14 residues. V lost 6 bases, J lost 4 bases, and 13 bases lay in between. The CDR3 nucleotides read TGTGCCAGCAGCATCAGAGACTCAAATCAGCCCCAGCATTTT. Protein sequence: CASSIRDSNQPQHF.

V usage is TRBV11-2 and J usage is TRBJ2-5; D is undetermined. Deletions cut 5 bases from V and 4 bases from J, with 5 bases between. CDR1 is SGHAT, CDR2 FQNNGV, per germline. The CDR3 contains 11 residues. CDR3 sequence (DNA): TGTGCCAGCAGCACCCTAGAGACCCAGTACTTC. Its protein product is CASSTLETQYF.

V gene TRBV18 combines with J gene TRBJ1-3; D is uncertain. The CDR3 is made up of 15 amino acids. Between the trimmed V and J ends, which lost 2 bases and 6 bases, there was a span of 14 bases. CDR1 is KGHSH and CDR2 is LQKENI in the germline V gene. The CDR3 loop reads CASSPVGYRENTIYF. CDR3 coding DNA: TGTGCCAGCTCACCAGTAGGTTACCGGGAAAACACCATATATTTT.

The chain combines TRBV6-6 with TRBJ2-7; TRBD1 aligns across 7 bases. Germline-derived CDR1 and CDR2 are MNHNY and SVGAGI (reference sequence). V was pared by 6 bases and J by 0 bases, with 11 bases of the junction left unmatched. The CDR3 is 16 amino acids. The CDR3 DNA follows: TGTGCCAGCAGAAGGGGGCAGACAGGATTCTCCTACGAGCAGTACTTC. The encoded protein is CASRRGQTGFSYEQYF.

The chain has TRBV28 and TRBJ2-7; 10 bases agree with TRBD1. The CDR3 loop spans 14 amino acids. Unmatched junction bases numbered 11, after V lost 11 bases and J lost 4 bases. Germline V gene sequence: CDR1 MDHEN, CDR2 SYDVKM. This CDR3 reads CAASTGGASYEQYF. For the CDR3, the DNA is TGTGCCGCCTCGACAGGGGGCGCATCATACGAGCAGTACTTC.

This CDR3 is CASSSQADTEAFF. CDR3 DNA: TGTGCCAGCAGCTCCCAGGCGGACACTGAAGCTTTCTTT. V usage is TRBV6-4 and J usage is TRBJ1-1; D uncertain. The germline gives CDR1 MRHNA, CDR2 SNTAGT. CDR3 length: 13 amino acids. Trimming stripped 6 bases from V and 3 bases from J, with 11 bases between.

The CDR3: CASRRTTGPQDTQYF. The CDR3 DNA sequence: TGTGCCAGCAGACGCACGACAGGGCCGCAGGATACGCAGTATTTT. The chain is built from TRBV6-5 and TRBJ2-3, with 7 bases lining up with TRBD1. Trimming took 6 bases from V and 6 from J; bases not matched to a gene: 12. This CDR3 is 15 amino acids long. CDR1 is MNHEY, CDR2 SVGAGI, per germline.

This clone turned up a few times. This chain uses TRBV7-3 with TRBJ2-5; D is unclear. V dropped 8 bases and J dropped 4 bases, with 14 bases sitting between them. The CDR3 has 13 amino acids. Looked up from germline, CDR1 is SGHTA and CDR2 is FQGTGA. The CDR3 sequence: CASSPGSRETQYF. As DNA, the CDR3 is TGTGCCAGCTCTCCGGGTAGTCGAGAGACCCAGTACTTC.

This chain links TRBV5-1 with TRBJ1-2; D call uncertain. Germline values: CDR1 SGHRS, CDR2 YFSETQ. Trimming pared 0 bases from V and 3 bases from J, leaving 9 bases between. The CDR3 has 14 residues. The CDR3 is CASSLAGDYYGYTF. The CDR3 DNA sequence: TGCGCCAGCAGCTTGGCCGGGGATTACTATGGCTACACCTTC.

The V and J genes are TRBV12-5 and TRBJ1-2; D gene uncertain. There are 15 residues in the CDR3. Germline V gene data show CDR1 as LGHNT and CDR2 as FRNRAP. V was pared by 0 bases and J by 4 bases, with 12 bases between. The CDR3: CASGLVAAGSYGYTF. DNA of the CDR3: TGTGCTAGTGGTTTGGTAGCGGCCGGGAGCTATGGCTACACCTTC. Complete variable domain (other parts from reference TRBV12-5 and TRBJ1-2): DARVTQTPRHKVTEMGQEVTMRCQPILGHNTVFWYRQTMMQGLELLAYFRNRAPLDDSGMPKDRFSAEMPDATLATLKIQPSEPRDSAVYFCASGLVAAGSYGYTFGSGTRLTVV.

J is TRBJ1-1 and V is TRBV29-1, with 7 nucleotides matching TRBD1. The CDR3 consists of 13 residues. The V gene's germline CDR1 is SQVTM and CDR2 ANQGSEA. Losses at the gene ends were 8 bases for V and 1 base for J; bases not matched to a gene: 7. CDR3 coding DNA: TGCAGCTCCCTCTCAGGGGGGAACACTGAAGCTTTCTTT. Translation: CSSLSGGNTEAFF.

The rearrangement links TRBV25-1 to TRBJ1-5; no definite D call. V gave up 4 bases and J gave up 6 bases, with 10 bases separating them. This CDR3 contains 13 residues. CDR1 is MGHDK and CDR2 is SYGVNS in the germline V gene. CDR3 residues: CASSAQRTQPQHF. Written as DNA, the CDR3 is TGTGCCAGCAGTGCACAGCGGACTCAGCCCCAGCATTTT.

The V call is TRBV5-6, the J call TRBJ2-5; 10 nucleotides line up with TRBD1. The V gene end was trimmed by 4 bases and the J gene end by 9 bases; junction bases not matched to a gene: 12. CDR1 and CDR2 from the germline V gene are SGHDT and YYEEEE. This CDR3 is built from 15 residues. The chain's CDR3 is CASSPGTGVKEAQYF. The CDR3, as DNA: TGTGCCAGCAGCCCCGGGACAGGGGTAAAGGAGGCCCAGTACTTC.

This clone is a singleton in its sample. CDR3: CASSMGYNTEAFF. The CDR3, as DNA: TGTGCCAGTAGTATGGGATACAACACTGAAGCTTTCTTT. V usage is TRBV19 and J usage is TRBJ1-1; D gene unclear. This CDR3 contains 13 residues. Per the germline V gene, CDR1 is LNHDA and CDR2 is SQIVND (reference sequence). V lost 3 bases, J lost 2 bases, and 7 bases lay in between.

The rearrangement joins TRBV28 to TRBJ2-3; tentatively, D is TRBD2 (5 bases). Germline-derived CDR1 and CDR2 are MDHEN and SYDVKM. The CDR3 sequence is 15 residues long. Trimming took 2 bases from V and 4 from J, leaving 13 bases between them. CDR3 sequence reads: CASSLDGVYSDTQYF. CDR3 DNA: TGTGCCAGCAGTTTAGACGGGGTATATTCAGATACGCAGTATTTT.

The table lists this clone with a few counts. The gene calls are TRBV18 and TRBJ2-6, with 7 nucleotides matching TRBD1. This CDR3 is 17 amino acids long. In germline, CDR1 is KGHSH, CDR2 LQKENI. The V segment lost 1 base and the J segment 0 bases; nucleotides outside the gene matches: 3. The CDR3 DNA follows: TGTGCCAGCTCACCACAGGGGGCCGGCTCTGGGGCCAACGTCCTGACTTTC. Translated, it gives CASSPQGAGSGANVLTF.

The chain recombines TRBV7-2 with TRBJ1-3, with D possibly matching TRBD1 (5 bases). Trimming left V 4 bases short and J 0 bases short, with 13 bases between. The CDR3 runs 16 residues. From germline, CDR1 is SGHTA and CDR2 FQGNSA. The CDR3 coding sequence is TGTGCCAGCAGCTGGGAGGGACCAAACTCTGGAAACACCATATATTTT. This gives the protein CASSWEGPNSGNTIYF.

The J gene is TRBJ2-5, the V gene TRBV5-4; D gene uncertain. The CDR3 is 13 amino acids. CDR1 and CDR2 (germline): SGHNT, YYREEE (reference sequence). Trimming took 4 bases from V and 5 from J, leaving 12 bases between them. This CDR3 reads CASSPGPGETQYF. The CDR3 coding sequence is TGTGCCAGCAGCCCCGGGCCTGGGGAGACCCAGTACTTC.

This chain joins TRBV19 and TRBJ1-5; 8 bases are shared with TRBD1. This CDR3 comprises 13 residues. The V and J ends lost 6 bases and 6 bases, in that order; junction bases with no gene match: 4. Germline-derived CDR1 and CDR2 are LNHDA and SQIVND (reference sequence). CDR3 protein: CASSQGAGQPQHF. The CDR3, as DNA: TGTGCCAGTAGCCAGGGGGCCGGTCAGCCCCAGCATTTT.